Sequencing of this TCR beta chain was carried out in a study of cytomegalovirus exposure and HLA in healthy donors (dated by TCRdb to the late 2010s). General notes on the study: An earlier analysis of more than 550 of the donors reported around 280 Gb of sequence data and approximately 120 million unique TCR beta sequences obtained from around 170 million T cells. An early release covering roughly 580 HLA-typed donors comprised about 300 gigabases of sequencing data and around 80 million unique TCR sequences. The genetic ancestry cluster associated with self-reported Caucasian donors included over 65% of the approximately 430 genotyped donors. The study aimed to test whether cataloging public T cell receptors could reveal signatures of past pathogen exposure. Using immunosequencing, the study profiled T cell repertoires from fewer than 850 subjects and related those repertoires to cytomegalovirus serostatus. In addition to the first cohort of 666 subjects, a separate validation cohort of 130 or so different subjects was used. High-throughput TCR immunosequencing, statistical association of individual TCRs with disease status, and machine learning were combined to predict cytomegalovirus infection status. A later analysis re-examined previously published TCR beta repertoires from several hundred donors and added high-resolution HLA genotyping to investigate patterns of TCR occurrence. The later analysis used no new phenotypic data to find candidate immune exposures, relying instead on TCR beta sequences and their occurrence across donors. An earlier analysis of several hundred of the donors applied high-throughput TCR beta sequencing to assess whether each TCR beta V gene segment acted as functional or pseudogenic. Donor age, sex, ethnicity and CMV serostatus were compiled alongside the repertoire data. Genome-wide SNP genotypes for about 65% of the 666 donors were used in a later genetic analysis, which treated that subset as a discovery cohort. Every discovery cohort repertoire had been produced on one sequencing platform. HLA typing included class I and class II loci at four-digit resolution. The number of donors typed differed by locus, with roughly 629-640 for A, B, C, DRB1 and DQB1, more than 500 for DQA1, 600 to 610 for DPA1, and some 470 for DPB1. A handful of DR-DQ haplotypes were handled as single units for association and clustering because linkage in the cohort was strong. Among around 400 genotyped donors of the cohort, an average of about 220,000 unique TCR beta nucleotide sequences was sequenced per donor, of which about 19% were non-productive.

V loses 7 bases of germline sequence and J loses 2 bases, and the interval between the two ends is 12 bases. Reading from cysteine to phenylalanine, the CDR3 counts 14 amino acids. Of the read, only the CDR3 DNA is kept; its 42 bases are in frame from base 1. From a lookup of the germline V gene, CDR1 and CDR2 are SNHLY and FYNNEI. The cohort comprised fewer than 750 healthy bone marrow donors. Cohort members were all nominally healthy when sampled, although unrecorded immune exposures were likely present. The donor was CMV seronegative and was included in the group of a few hundred seronegative cohort members. A peripheral blood sample was provided by each donor, and peripheral blood mononuclear cells were used for TCR beta sequencing. Genomic DNA was extracted from the blood cell samples with the Qiagen DNeasy Blood Extraction Kit. Only a few counts were recorded for this clone. Its antigen is currently not known. No base quality values were provided; no much bigger clone lies one nucleotide off.

Library preparation was by the immunoSEQ multiplex PCR assay. For the multiplex PCR, a mixture combining 60 forward primers for TCR Vbeta segments and 13 reverse primers for TCR Jbeta segments was used. A multiplex PCR assay on genomic DNA amplified the CDR3 region of rearranged TCR beta genes. Amplified TCR beta libraries were sequenced as 87-base-pair reads on the Illumina HiSeq System. The original methods were these. Across the 670 or so repertoires, a later analysis counted some 81 million unique TCR beta chains, 8.5 million to 12 million of which were shared by at least two donors. To remove PCR and sequencing errors, raw reads were error-corrected and collapsed into unique sequences using a nearest-neighbor algorithm that merged closely related sequences. Alignment of CDR3 sequences to IMGT reference sequences was used to assign V, D and J gene segments. Each retained sequence needed at least a six-nucleotide match to both a V gene segment and a J gene segment. A rearrangement was called productive if the CDR3 had no stop codons and remained in frame with V and J, and every other rearrangement was called non-productive. CDR3 was defined according to IMGT convention as the region running from the second conserved V-encoded cysteine to the conserved J-encoded phenylalanine. The earlier analysis of about 570 of the donors excluded any sequence lacking an unambiguous match to a single V gene segment. In an earlier analysis of approximately 500 of the donors, a V segment was called functional when productive rearrangements were above 56.7%, and segregating when the standard deviation between donors exceeded 5%. A statistical classification framework was built for diagnosing cytomegalovirus status from the catalog of TCR beta chain sequences. In a later analysis, V and J genes were assigned by comparing TCR nucleotide sequences against IMGT/GENE-DB human TR gene sequences. The TCRdist pipeline was used in a later analysis to assign CDR3 sequences and most-parsimonious VDJ recombination scenarios. In a later analysis, every TCR beta chain was defined by the combination of its CDR3 amino acid sequence and its V-gene family, and reads without a unique V-gene family were dropped. As a way to deal with suspected cross-contamination and a sequencing artifact, a later analysis dropped 640 or so nucleotide sequences that were highly shared and had low generation probability. For each public chain, a later analysis derived a clonal expansion index from normalized ranks of inferred template counts within each repertoire. In a later analysis, generation probabilities were computed with a VDJ recombination model fitted to out-of-frame rearrangements, and the resulting probabilities were checked against IGoR. Hypergeometric tests were used in a later analysis to score TCR-TCR, TCR-HLA and TCR-CMV co-occurrence, with a repertoire-size bias correction applied to the TCR pairs. In a later analysis, false discovery rates were estimated by permuting HLA or CMV assignments 20 times. In a later analysis, co-occurring TCRs were grouped using DBSCAN, with TCRdist sequence similarity added in when clustering inside HLA-allele-positive subsets. Co-occurrence clustering excluded repertoires with fewer than 30,000 or more than 120,000 public chains, plus five with anomalous nucleotide sharing. The table was pulled from immuneACCESS by TCRdb, which kept in-frame rearrangements only. Such tables lose some clones; where checked, under half of the loss comes from unresolved V genes, and the rest has no known cause. The V and J calls and clone size come from that table; D and trimming were worked out from the DNA. For this sample the table gives about 67,000 clones, of which about three quarters were detected only once. The ten largest clones add up to about 9.6% of the sample.

What the research found in general, with its limitations: Compared with equally common non-associated chains, HLA-associated TCR beta chains in a later analysis were more clonally expanded and had lower generation probabilities. Most CMV-associated TCR beta chains appeared to be HLA-restricted in a later analysis, and the HLA associations seemed to be driven largely by CMV exposure. In a later genetic analysis, a missense DCLRE1C variant was associated with V-gene and J-gene trimming of TCR beta chains, and the association was replicated in an independent cohort. The 87-base-pair reads could not distinguish some IMGT-functional V segments, including TRBV6-2 and TRBV6-3, so those segments were excluded. In an earlier analysis of some 540 of the donors, most TCR beta V segments appeared in productive rearrangements about 87% or about 30% of the time, broadly matching IMGT annotations. A cluster of highly shared sequence variants was judged likely to be a technical artifact of the sequencing pipeline. For the cohort, immune exposure information was limited to CMV serostatus. Correlated functional status among segregating V segments might be attributable to linkage disequilibrium, but an unknown experimental factor could not be ruled out. A later genetic analysis reported fewer N-insertions in productive TCRs among donors in an Asian-associated ancestry cluster than the approximately 700-donor mean. According to a later analysis, TCR association rates differed among HLA loci, with DRB1 alleles showing the most associated TCRs and HLA-C alleles showing the fewest. Cytomegalovirus status was reported to be diagnosed by the classifier with high specificity and sensitivity in both the original and validation cohorts. At a false discovery rate of 0.05, a later analysis linked about 16,000 TCR beta sequences to specific HLA alleles. In vitro tests confirmed that three of the cytomegalovirus-associated TCR beta chains recognize cytomegalovirus antigens. The authors suggested that the approach could potentially be generalized to other disease states and immunological phenotypes. Several of the top co-occurrence clusters appeared to be linked to parvovirus B19, influenza, CMV and Epstein-Barr virus, according to a later analysis. The cohort was sequenced for TCR beta chains only, and without alpha or paired-chain data the features that could be detected were limited. The study listed approximately 150 TCR beta chains as associated with cytomegalovirus. The presence/absence analyses assumed that sequencing depth was roughly uniform across donors, and that assumption may not be true. Because counts were too low, about 18 rarely observed V segments, including chromosome 9 orphons, were left out of the earlier analysis of a few hundred of the donors. When HLA alleles, especially DR and DQ, strongly co-occurred, attributing TCR associations to individual alleles was difficult. Most TCR sequences were seen in very few donors, while some public TCRs were found in many individuals. A further reported finding was that TCR beta sequences accurately predicted the HLA-A and HLA-B alleles for most subjects in the first cohort. Because HLA typing was missing for some donors at each locus, association tests included only the typed subset.

Recombination connected TRBV2 to TRBJ1-5; the D gene cannot be named for sure. Sequenced material: PBMCs. This receptor was taken from a middle-aged man in good health and CMV-seronegative. The DNA sequence follows: TGTGCCAGCACCCGGTCGGGAGGCAATCAGCCCCAGCATTTT. It translates to CASTRSGGNQPQHF.